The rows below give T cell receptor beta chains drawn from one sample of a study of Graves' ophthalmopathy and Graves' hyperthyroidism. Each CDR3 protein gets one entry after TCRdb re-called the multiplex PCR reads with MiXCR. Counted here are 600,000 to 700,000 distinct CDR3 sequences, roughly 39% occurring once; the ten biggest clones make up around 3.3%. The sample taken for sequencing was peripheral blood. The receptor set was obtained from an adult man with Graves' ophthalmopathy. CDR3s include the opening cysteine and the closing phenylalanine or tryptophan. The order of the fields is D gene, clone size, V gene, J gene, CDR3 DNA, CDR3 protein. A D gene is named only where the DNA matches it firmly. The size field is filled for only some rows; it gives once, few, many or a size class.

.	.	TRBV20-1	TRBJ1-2	TGCAGTGCTACGACAGCTAACTATGGCTACACCTTC	CSATTANYGYTF
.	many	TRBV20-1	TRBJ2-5	TGCAGTGCTAGAGCTACACCTCCGGACCAAGAGACCCAGTACTTC	CSARATPPDQETQYF
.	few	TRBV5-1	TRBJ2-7	TGCGCCAGCAGCTTGGCAGGCGGGTACTCCTACGAGCAGTACTTC	CASSLAGGYSYEQYF
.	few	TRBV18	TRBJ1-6	TGTGCCAGCTCACCAGGGCGTCTTGGGGCACCCCTCCACTTT	CASSPGRLGAPLHF
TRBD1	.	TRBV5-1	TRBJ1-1	TGCGCCAGCAGCTGGACAGGGCCGGGCACTGAAGCTTTCTTT	CASSWTGPGTEAFF
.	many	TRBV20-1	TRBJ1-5	TGCAGTGCTAGATCCTCGGCAGGGGCTCTTAGTCAGCCCCAGCATTTT	CSARSSAGALSQPQHF
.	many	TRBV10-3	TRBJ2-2	TGTGCCATCAGTGAGACAGGGAACACCGGGGAGCTGTTTTTT	CAISETGNTGELFF
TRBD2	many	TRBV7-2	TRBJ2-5	TGTGCCAGCAGCCAGACTAGCGGGGCACAAGAGACCCAGTACTTC	CASSQTSGAQETQYF
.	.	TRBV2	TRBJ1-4	TGTGCCAGCAGTGAAGCGGCGGGAGGGCCGGCTGGTAATGAAAAACTGTTTTTT	CASSEAAGGPAGNEKLFF
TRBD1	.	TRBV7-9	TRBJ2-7	TGTGCCAGCAGCTCAAAATTGACAGGGGGAGGCCTCGAGCAGTACTTC	CASSSKLTGGGLEQYF
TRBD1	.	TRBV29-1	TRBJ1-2	TGCAGCGAGGCAGGGGGCGGCTATGGCTACACCTTC	CSEAGGGYGYTF
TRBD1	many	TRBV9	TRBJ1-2	TGTGCCAGCAGAGGGGGCGGCTACTATGGCTACACCTTC	CASRGGGYYGYTF
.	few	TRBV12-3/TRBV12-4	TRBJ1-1	TGTGCCAGCAGTTTTTTACAGAAAGAAGCTTTCTTT	CASSFLQKEAFF
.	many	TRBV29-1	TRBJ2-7	TGCAGCGTTGTGTGGGGGCCCGAGCAGTACTTC	CSVVWGPEQYF
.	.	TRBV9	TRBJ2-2	TGTGCCAGCAGCGTAGATCATACGGGGGCAACCGGGGAGCTGTTTTTT	CASSVDHTGATGELFF
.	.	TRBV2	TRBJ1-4	TGTGCCAGCAGCCCCTATCCGGGGGAAGAAAAGCTGTTTTTT	CASSPYPGEEKLFF
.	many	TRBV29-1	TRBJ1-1	TGCAGCGTTGATCCGTTTCGGGACACTGAAGCTTTCTTT	CSVDPFRDTEAFF
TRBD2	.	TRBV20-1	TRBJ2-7	TGCAGTGCTAGAGGGACTAGCGGGAGAGCCCACGGGCAGTACTTC	CSARGTSGRAHGQYF
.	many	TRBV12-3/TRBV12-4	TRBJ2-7	TGTGCCAGCGGGATAGCTTACGAGCAGTACTTC	CASGIAYEQYF
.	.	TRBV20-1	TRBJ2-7	TGCAGTGCTAGGGACCCGGACCACTCCTACGAGCAGTACTTC	CSARDPDHSYEQYF
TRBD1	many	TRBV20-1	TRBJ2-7	TGCAGTGCTAGAGATGGGGGGACAGGGCGGCGAGAGCAGTACTTC	CSARDGGTGRREQYF
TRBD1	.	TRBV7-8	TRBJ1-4	TGTGCCAGCCCTGGACAGGGAGGTGAAAAACTGTTTTTT	CASPGQGGEKLFF
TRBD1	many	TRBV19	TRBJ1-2	TGTGCCAGTAGTGGGACAGGGGTGGACTATGGCTACACCTTC	CASSGTGVDYGYTF
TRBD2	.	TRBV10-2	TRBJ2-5	TGTGCCATCAGTCGGGGGACTAGCGGGGGCCAAGAGACCCAGTACTTC	CAISRGTSGGQETQYF
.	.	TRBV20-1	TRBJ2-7	TGCAGTGCCCAAGATCCAAGAAACTCCCCGAGGCAGTACTTC	CSAQDPRNSPRQYF
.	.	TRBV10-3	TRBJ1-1	TGTGCCAGCAGTTACTCAACCCTGGGGACTGAAGCTTTCTTT	CASSYSTLGTEAFF
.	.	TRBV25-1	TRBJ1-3	TGTGCCAGCAGTGCCGGGACCTACTCTGGAAACACCATATATTTT	CASSAGTYSGNTIYF
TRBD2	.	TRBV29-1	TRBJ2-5	TGCAGCGTTGAAGGGACTAGCGGGAGGGCCACCCAGTACTTC	CSVEGTSGRATQYF
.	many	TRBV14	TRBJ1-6	TGTGCCAGCAGCAACATAAGCCCGTCACCCCTCCACTTT	CASSNISPSPLHF
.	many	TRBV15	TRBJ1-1	TGTGCCACGCGACGGTTCATGAACACTGAAGCTTTCTTT	CATRRFMNTEAFF
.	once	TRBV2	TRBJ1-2	TGTGCCAGCAGCATGGTGGGGAGGGAGGTCGACTATGGCTACACCTTC	CASSMVGREVDYGYTF
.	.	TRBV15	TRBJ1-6	TGTGCCACCAGCACAGGCAGTTGGAATTCACCCCTCCACTTT	CATSTGSWNSPLHF
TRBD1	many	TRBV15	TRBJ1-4	TGTGCCACCAGCAGAGATCAGGAGGGGACAGGGGATGAAAAACTGTTTTTT	CATSRDQEGTGDEKLFF
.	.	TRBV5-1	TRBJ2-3	TGCGCCAGCAGCTTGGGGGGCCCCCCAGATACGCAGTATTTT	CASSLGGPPDTQYF
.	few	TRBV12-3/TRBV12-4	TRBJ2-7	TGTGCCAGCAGTTTCACAGGGAGTGTAGGCGAGCAGTACTTC	CASSFTGSVGEQYF
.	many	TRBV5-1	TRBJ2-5	TGCGCCAGCAGCCCCGGGACTCCTGAGACCCAGTACTTC	CASSPGTPETQYF
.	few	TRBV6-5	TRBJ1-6	TGTGCCAGCAGTTCCGGAGGGGTGTCCTCACCCCTCCACTTT	CASSSGGVSSPLHF
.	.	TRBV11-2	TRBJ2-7	TGTGCCAGCAGCTTCTTAGCAGGGAACTACGAGCAGTACTTC	CASSFLAGNYEQYF
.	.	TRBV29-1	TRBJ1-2	TGCAGCGTTGCCCCCGGGGAGAACTATGGCTACACCTTC	CSVAPGENYGYTF
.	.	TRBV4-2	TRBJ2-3	TGTGCCAGCAGCCAAGGGTATGCTTTGGATACGCAGTATTTT	CASSQGYALDTQYF
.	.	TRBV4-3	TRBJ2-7	TGCGCCAGCAGCCAAGATACGGGGTGGATAACCTACGAGCAGTACTTC	CASSQDTGWITYEQYF
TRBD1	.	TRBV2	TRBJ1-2	TGTGCCAGCAGTGAAGGACAGGGGGTCGCTGGTGACACCTTC	CASSEGQGVAGDTF
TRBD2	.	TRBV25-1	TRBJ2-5	TGTGCCAGCAGTGGGACTAGCGGGAGGGAGGTAGAGACCCAGTACTTC	CASSGTSGREVETQYF
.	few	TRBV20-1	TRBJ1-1	TGCAGTGCTAGAGATTCGAATGAAGCTTTCTTT	CSARDSNEAFF
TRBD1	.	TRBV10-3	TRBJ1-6	TGTGCCATCAGTTCAATACAGGGGAATAATTCACCCCTCCACTTT	CAISSIQGNNSPLHF
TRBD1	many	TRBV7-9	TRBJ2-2	TGTGCCAGCAGCCCGGGACAGCTAAACACCGGGGAGCTGTTTTTT	CASSPGQLNTGELFF
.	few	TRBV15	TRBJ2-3	TGTGCCACCAGCAGAGATCTTGGCGTCGATACGCAGTATTTT	CATSRDLGVDTQYF
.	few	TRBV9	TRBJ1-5	TGTGCCAGCAGCGTAGGAAGCCTCAATCAGCCCCAGCATTTT	CASSVGSLNQPQHF
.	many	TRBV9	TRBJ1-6	TGTGCCAGCAGCAAAGGGGAGGGCGCATATTCACCCCTCCACTTT	CASSKGEGAYSPLHF
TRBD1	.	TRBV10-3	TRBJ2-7	TGTGCCAGCAGTTACTCGGGGACAGAGCCCTACGAGCAGTACTTC	CASSYSGTEPYEQYF
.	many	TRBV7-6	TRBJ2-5	TGTGCCAGCAGCTTAGCAGTTTTCAGGGTCGGGGAGACCCAGTACTTC	CASSLAVFRVGETQYF
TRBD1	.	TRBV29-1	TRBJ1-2	TGCAGCGTTATAGGACAGGGCTCCCGGGTCGACACCTTC	CSVIGQGSRVDTF
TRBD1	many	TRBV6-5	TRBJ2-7	TGTGCCAGCAGTCGGACAGGGGGCGACGAGCAGTACTTC	CASSRTGGDEQYF
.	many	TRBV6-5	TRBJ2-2	TGTGCCAGCAACACAGGGCACACCGGGGAGCTGTTTTTT	CASNTGHTGELFF
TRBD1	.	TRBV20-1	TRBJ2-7	TGCAGTGCTAGAATCGTAGGACAGGGTAATCTCTACGAGCAGTACTTC	CSARIVGQGNLYEQYF
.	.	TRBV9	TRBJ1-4	TGTGCCAGCAGGACAACCTTTTATGAAAAACTGTTTTTT	CASRTTFYEKLFF
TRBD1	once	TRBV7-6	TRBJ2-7	TGTGCCAGCAGCGTACGGGACAGAGGACGCTACGAGCAGTACTTC	CASSVRDRGRYEQYF